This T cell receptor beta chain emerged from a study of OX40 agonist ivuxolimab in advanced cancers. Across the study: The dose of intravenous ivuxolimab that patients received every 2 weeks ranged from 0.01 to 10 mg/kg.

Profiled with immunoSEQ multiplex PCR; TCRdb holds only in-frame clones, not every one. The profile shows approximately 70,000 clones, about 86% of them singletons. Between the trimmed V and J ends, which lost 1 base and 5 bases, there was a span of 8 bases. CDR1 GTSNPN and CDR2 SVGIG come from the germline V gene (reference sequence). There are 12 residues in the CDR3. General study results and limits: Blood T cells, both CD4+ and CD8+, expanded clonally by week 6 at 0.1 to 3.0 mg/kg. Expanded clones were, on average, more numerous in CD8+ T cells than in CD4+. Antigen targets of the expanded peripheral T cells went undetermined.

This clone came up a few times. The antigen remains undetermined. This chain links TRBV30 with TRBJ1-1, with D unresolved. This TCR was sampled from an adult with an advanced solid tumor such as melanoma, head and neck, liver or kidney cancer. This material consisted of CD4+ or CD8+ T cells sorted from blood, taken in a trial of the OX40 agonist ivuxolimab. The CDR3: CAWSAKLTEAFF. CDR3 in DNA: TGTGCCTGGAGTGCTAAGTTGACTGAAGCTTTCTTT. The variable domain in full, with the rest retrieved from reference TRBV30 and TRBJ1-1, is SQTIHQWPATLVQPVGSPLSLECTVEGTSNPNLYWYRQAAGRGLQLLFYSVGIGQISSEVPQNLSASRPQDRQFILSSKKLLLSDSGFYLCAWSAKLTEAFFGQGTRLTVV.